This T cell receptor (beta chain) was identified during a study of radiation and T cells in renal cell carcinoma (TCRdb year 2020). About the investigation overall: The samples were drawn from a clinical trial, where primary renal cell carcinomas were treated with 15 Gy of stereotactic body radiation therapy and then removed by nephrectomy 4 weeks afterward. In total, approximately 55 samples, comprising 26 tumors and around 27 peripheral blood samples, were subjected to TCR beta sequencing. Across all 55 or so samples, under 5,000,000 unique CDR3 nucleotide sequences, encoding 2.5 million to 3 million unique CDR3 amino acid sequences, were identified.

This specimen's time point label, per the study, means: baseline pretreatment blood. This specimen's treatment or condition label, interpreted: 15 Gy SBRT to primary tumor, nephrectomy 4 weeks later. To track tumor-enriched clonotypes, serial peripheral blood was sampled from radiation-treated patients at baseline and at 2 weeks and 4 weeks after SBRT. Every patient's renal cell carcinoma showed clear cell pathology. The QIAamp DNA Blood Mini Kit (Qiagen) was used to prepare genomic DNA for TCR sequencing. The analyses included just those samples that passed every quality control check. Results the study describes overall, beyond this receptor: An increase in top tumor clonotypes in blood was observed from baseline to 2 weeks post-radiation, followed by contraction by 4 weeks, which was taken to suggest transient expansion of tumor-resident clones. Because no pretreatment tumor biopsies were available, whether clonotypes were present in the tumor at baseline could not be determined. Dynamics of the blood repertoire were not tracked past 4 weeks after treatment. The single-armed trial design could not address effects of radiation dose or scheduling on the TCR repertoire.

The germline V gene sets CDR1 to SGHVS and CDR2 to FQNEAQ. The CDR3 has 16 amino acids, counting the end cysteine and phenylalanine. Only the CDR3 part of the read is kept: 48 bases, read in frame from the first base. At the junction V is shortened by 6 bases and J by 1 base, with 17 bases in between. The immunoSEQ kit was used, according to the manufacturer's recommendations, to generate TCR beta libraries from genomic DNA. Library preparation used a first multiplex PCR with proprietary primers, then a second PCR adding unique barcodes, with bead cleanups after each round. A positive control reaction and a negative control reaction, both provided in the kit, were run with every batch of samples. The final libraries underwent checking on an Agilent 4200 TapeStation D1000 ScreenTape, volumetric pooling, and quantification by qPCR. An Illumina NextSeq500 fitted with a MidOutput 150-cycle cartridge performed the sequencing, running 156 Read1 cycles and 15 Index1 cycles with the kit's custom primers. The pooled library was loaded at around 1.1 pM with 20% PhiX control spiked in. Regarding the original processing steps: The vendor-processed data were analyzed in R, and a clonotype was defined as all T cells that share the same CDR3 nucleotide sequence. For clone abundance analyses, frequencies were normalized to the 10,000 most abundant clones in each sample. Public T cell clones, which averaged fewer than five per sample, were removed prior to analysis. Tumor-enriched and baseline blood-enriched clonotypes were defined by at least a 32-fold difference in abundance between compartments. A beta-binomial differential abundance model was used to identify clonotypes that were expanded or contracted between blood time points. Tumor-blood repertoire similarity was measured with the Baroni-Urbani and Buser coefficient, and group comparisons used two-tailed Wilcoxon tests in R. Sourced from immuneACCESS, this table was stored by TCRdb with only in-frame sequences that have V and J called. A share of the clones is absent; for the studies checked, an unresolved V gene accounts for under half, and the remainder has no known explanation. That table furnishes V, J and clone size, whereas the DNA furnished D and trimming. Within this sample are around 64,000 clones, with more than 60% of them counted one time only. 7.3% of the sample is held by the ten biggest clonotypes.

This clone was observed a handful of times. Its antigen has not been determined. No per-base quality is available; no much larger clone lies one base away. This receptor was obtained from a man aged 60-69 years with renal cell carcinoma. The chain joins TRBV7-8 to TRBJ2-3; no D segment can be confidently identified. This material consisted of blood, taken from a patient whose treatment included radiotherapy and nephrectomy. The DNA sequence follows: TGTGCCAGCAGATCTCGTTGGAGTACTGGCACAGATACGCAGTATTTT. This yields the protein CASRSRWSTGTDTQYF.